Presented here are 17 T cell receptor beta chains from one specimen sequenced in a study of long-term antiretroviral therapy in people with HIV (dated by TCRdb to the early 2020s). The immunoSEQ hsTCRB v3.0 assay was used at survey level resolution for TRB variable region sequencing. TCRdb provides this immuneACCESS table in a form limited to in-frame rearrangements. Some clones are lacking; in checked studies, under half of them reflect an unresolved V gene, and why the rest are absent is not known. The sample yields approximately 24,000 clones; roughly 86% were counted once. Around 5.4% of the sample is held by the ten biggest clonotypes. The specimen was unsorted PBMCs, collected 4.4 years after starting antiretroviral therapy. These receptors all stem from a man aged 25-45 years with HIV.

This chain uses TRBV11-2 with TRBJ1-1; the D gene is possibly TRBD1 (6 bases). Trimming pared 5 bases from V and 5 bases from J, leaving 15 bases between. CDR1 is SGHAT and CDR2 is FQNNGV in the germline V gene. The CDR3 sequence is 14 residues long. The CDR3 is CASSVDRLVTEAFF. CDR3 nucleotides: TGTGCCAGCAGCGTCGACAGGTTGGTGACTGAAGCTTTCTTT.

This rearrangement joins TRBV21-1 to TRBJ1-1. TRBV21-1 corresponds to a pseudogene. The CDR3 is 18 amino acids. CDR3 protein: CASSKARTNKQKNTEAFF. CDR3 coding DNA: TGTGCCAGCAGCAAAGCGAGGACGAATAAGCAGAAGAACACTGAAGCTTTCTTT.

This clone was counted a few times. Additional DNA sequences in this sample encode the identical CDR3. This chain's CDR3 is CASSLGGGGEKLFF. CDR3 sequence (DNA): TGTGCCAGCAGCTTAGGAGGGGGCGGTGAAAAACTGTTTTTT. The V and J genes are TRBV5-5 and TRBJ1-4, with 7 bases lining up with TRBD1. The CDR3 has 14 residues. The J segment lost 7 bases and the V segment lost 2 bases, leaving 5 bases of the junction unmatched. Germline CDR1 is SGHKS and CDR2 is YYEKEE (reference sequence).

J is TRBJ2-7 and V is TRBV7-9; possibly TRBD2 for D (7 bases). Trimming removed 7 bases at V and 1 base at J, with 17 bases between. Germline loops: CDR1 SEHNR, CDR2 FQNEAQ (reference sequence). The CDR3 has 15 amino acids. This CDR3 is CASTEGGGPSYEQYF. The DNA for the CDR3 is TGTGCCAGCACCGAAGGGGGGGGGCCTTCCTACGAGCAGTACTTC. Drawing the rest from reference TRBV7-9 and TRBJ2-7, the complete variable domain is DTGVSQNPRHKITKRGQNVTFRCDPISEHNRLYWYRQTLGQGPEFLTYFQNEAQLEKSRLLSDRFSAERPKGSFSTLEIQRTEQGDSAMYLCASTEGGGPSYEQYFGPGTRLTVT.

V gene TRBV5-1 combines with J gene TRBJ1-2; 8 nucleotides align to TRBD1. Trimming took 0 bases from V and 5 from J; bases not matched to a gene: 12. Germline V CDR1 and CDR2: SGHRS, YFSETQ. The CDR3 is made up of 17 amino acids. CDR3 amino acids: CASSLDPQAGGFYGYTF. CDR3 nucleotide sequence: TGCGCCAGCAGCTTGGATCCCCAGGCAGGGGGCTTTTATGGCTACACCTTC.

The V call is TRBV27, the J call TRBJ2-7; 12 bases are shared with TRBD1. V shed 5 bases and J 7 bases; nucleotides not matched to a gene: 12. Germline CDR1 MNHEY, CDR2 SMNVEV (reference sequence). This CDR3 contains 16 residues. The CDR3 sequence: CASSTYRDRGLEEQYF. CDR3 in DNA: TGTGCCAGCAGTACCTACCGGGACAGGGGGCTTGAGGAGCAGTACTTC.

This clone was detected once. DNA for the CDR3: TGTGCCAGCAGCTTAATAGGGGCTAGCACAGATACGCAGTATTTT. Protein: CASSLIGASTDTQYF. V is TRBV7-3 and J is TRBJ2-3; perhaps TRBD1 as D (5 bases). Germline-derived CDR1 and CDR2 are SGHTA and FQGTGA. CDR3 length equals 15 residues. The V end lost 1 base, the J end lost 0 bases, and 8 bases lay between the germline ends.

This rearrangement joins TRBV5-1 to TRBJ1-1; 9 bases match TRBD1. With V trimmed by 0 bases and J by 1 base, 4 bases remained unmatched. The germline V gene has CDR1 SGHRS and CDR2 YFSETQ. The CDR3 is 16 amino acids. This chain's CDR3 is CASSLDRGLRNTEAFF. The DNA for the CDR3 is TGCGCCAGCAGCTTGGACAGGGGGCTCCGGAACACTGAAGCTTTCTTT.

The V gene is TRBV7-2, the J gene TRBJ1-1; D remains ambiguous. The V and J ends lost 5 bases and 5 bases respectively, with 15 bases between them. The CDR3 runs 14 residues. Looked up from germline, CDR1 is SGHTA and CDR2 is FQGNSA. CDR3 DNA sequence: TGTGCCAGCAGCCCCCGGGTTCGTGGGACTGAAGCTTTCTTT. Protein product: CASSPRVRGTEAFF.

CDR3 sequence reads: CASSFPQGRVTRTDTQYF. CDR3 sequence (DNA): TGTGCCAGCAGCTTCCCGCAGGGGCGCGTTACCCGCACAGATACGCAGTATTTT. The rearrangement links TRBV7-9 to TRBJ2-3, with D tentatively TRBD1 (6 bases). CDR3 length: 18 amino acids. V gave up 3 bases and J gave up 1 base, with 20 bases separating them. The germline gives CDR1 SEHNR, CDR2 FQNEAQ (reference sequence). The entire variable domain, with the rest obtained from reference TRBV7-9 and TRBJ2-3, is as follows: DTGVSQNPRHKITKRGQNVTFRCDPISEHNRLYWYRQTLGQGPEFLTYFQNEAQLEKSRLLSDRFSAERPKGSFSTLEIQRTEQGDSAMYLCASSFPQGRVTRTDTQYFGPGTRLTVL.

The chain links TRBV19 to TRBJ2-7; D perhaps matches TRBD1 (6 bases). The CDR3 is made up of 13 amino acids. Germline assignment: CDR1 LNHDA and CDR2 SQIVND (reference sequence). The V end was cut by 5 bases, the J end by 3 bases, with 11 bases between. The CDR3 DNA reads TGTGCCAGTAGTCCCCGGGACATCTACGAGCAGTACTTC. Translated, it gives CASSPRDIYEQYF.

V is TRBV9 and J is TRBJ1-2; unclear D gene. The CDR3 covers 13 residues. Germline CDR1 reads SGDLS; CDR2 reads YYNGEE. Trimming removed 4 bases from V and 4 bases from J, with 11 bases in between. For the CDR3, the DNA is TGTGCCAGCAGCCCTTGGGTCGGCTATGGCTACACCTTC. It translates to CASSPWVGYGYTF.

The chain is built from TRBV5-1 and TRBJ1-4; 7 positions match TRBD1. V lost 0 bases and J lost 3; bases outside the gene matches: 5. From germline, CDR1 is SGHRS and CDR2 YFSETQ. This CDR3 spans 16 amino acids. DNA of the CDR3: TGCGCCAGCAGCTTGGGAGACAGGGCACCTAATGAAAAACTGTTTTTT. It codes for CASSLGDRAPNEKLFF.

The chain is built from TRBV10-2 and TRBJ2-1; 8 nucleotides line up with TRBD2. CDR3 length equals 15 residues. Losses at the gene ends were 6 bases for V and 4 bases for J; bases not matched to a gene: 8. The germline gives CDR1 WSHSY, CDR2 SAAADI. The CDR3 reads CASRWREALYNEQFF. The CDR3 DNA follows: TGCGCCAGCAGGTGGCGGGAGGCCCTTTACAATGAGCAGTTCTTC.

The rearrangement joins TRBV19 to TRBJ2-1, with D unclear. Germline loops: CDR1 LNHDA, CDR2 SQIVND (reference sequence). Trimming pared 4 bases from V and 8 bases from J, leaving 6 bases between. This CDR3 is built from 11 residues. For the CDR3, the DNA is TGTGCCAGTAGTACCGCCTATGAGCAGTTCTTC. Its protein product is CASSTAYEQFF.

The chain uses TRBV7-8 and TRBJ2-1, with a tentative D call TRBD1 (5 bases). V dropped 1 base and J dropped 4 bases, with 11 bases sitting between them. The CDR3 has 15 residues. CDR1 is SGHVS and CDR2 is FQNEAQ in the germline V gene. In nucleotides, the CDR3 is TGTGCCAGCAGCTTAGAGGGGAACGATTACAATGAGCAGTTCTTC. It codes for CASSLEGNDYNEQFF.

V usage is TRBV28 and J usage is TRBJ1-4; D unresolved. V lost 3 bases and J 8 bases, leaving 10 bases between the germline ends. Germline CDR1 is MDHEN and CDR2 is SYDVKM. The CDR3 runs 13 residues. The CDR3 nucleotides read TGTGCCAGCAGTTTGGATACATTGGAAAAACTGTTTTTT. Encoded protein: CASSLDTLEKLFF.